One sample yielded the 10 T cell receptor beta chains listed below, sequenced in a study of blood T cell repertoires in COVID-19. Here immunoSEQ multiplex PCR was the method, and the copy in TCRdb shows in-frame clones only, minus some. In the table there are some 80,000 clones, more than 60% of which are singletons. Sequencing was performed on peripheral blood. The receptors come from a woman aged 80 or over with active or convalescent COVID-19.

J is TRBJ2-5 and V is TRBV6-5, with TRBD1 matching over 7 bases. The CDR3 sequence is 14 residues long. Germline loops: CDR1 MNHEY, CDR2 SVGAGI. The junction had 8 bases not matched to a gene; V was cut back by 6 bases and J by 4 bases. DNA of the CDR3: TGTGCCAGCAGCGCCGGGACAGTTGGAGAGACCCAGTACTTC. Translated, it gives CASSAGTVGETQYF.

In DNA, the CDR3 is TGCAGCTTCAGGACAGGGAATCAGCCCCAGCATTTT. Its translation: CSFRTGNQPQHF. This rearrangement joins TRBV29-1 to TRBJ1-5; 8 bases map to TRBD1. Trimming removed 8 bases from V and 4 bases from J; junction bases left unmatched: 4. The germline gives CDR1 SQVTM, CDR2 ANQGSEA. The CDR3 is 12 amino acids. The variable domain in full, with the rest retrieved from reference TRBV29-1 and TRBJ1-5, is SAVISQKPSRDICQRGTSLTIQCQVDSQVTMMFWYRQQPGQSLTLIATANQGSEATYESGFVIDKFPISRPNLTFSTLTVSNMSPEDSSIYLCSFRTGNQPQHFGDGTRLSIL.

This chain connects TRBV28 to TRBJ2-2; 10 bases fit TRBD2. The CDR3 is 16 amino acids. V gave up 6 bases and J gave up 6 bases; unmatched junction bases: 10. Germline CDR1 and CDR2: MDHEN and SYDVKM. CDR3 loop: CASRGRTSGPPGELFF. In nucleotides, the CDR3 is TGTGCCAGCAGGGGTAGGACTAGCGGACCCCCCGGGGAGCTGTTTTTT. Based on the CDR3 plus reference TRBV28 and TRBJ2-2, the full variable domain is DVKVTQSSRYLVKRTGEKVFLECVQDMDHENMFWYRQDPGLGLRLIYFSYDVKMKEKGDIPEGYSVSREKKERFSLILESASTNQTSMYLCASRGRTSGPPGELFFGEGSRLTVL.

This clone was recorded a few times. The gene calls are TRBV28 and TRBJ1-6; 9 bases line up with TRBD1. Germline V gene data show CDR1 as MDHEN and CDR2 as SYDVKM. The CDR3 length is 16 residues. V dropped 6 bases and J dropped 11; count of bases not matched to a gene: 14. This chain's CDR3 is CASRVPADRGNPPLHF. The CDR3 nucleotides are TGTGCCAGCAGAGTACCGGCCGACAGGGGGAACCCACCCCTCCACTTT. Drawing the rest from reference TRBV28 and TRBJ1-6, the complete variable domain is DVKVTQSSRYLVKRTGEKVFLECVQDMDHENMFWYRQDPGLGLRLIYFSYDVKMKEKGDIPEGYSVSREKKERFSLILESASTNQTSMYLCASRVPADRGNPPLHFGNGTRLTVT.

The rearrangement links TRBV6-1 to TRBJ2-3; 7 nucleotides match TRBD2. This CDR3 is built from 15 residues. Germline-derived CDR1 and CDR2 are MNHNS and SASEGT. Losses at the gene ends were 3 bases for V and 4 bases for J; bases not matched to a gene: 7. The CDR3 bases are TGTGCCAGCAGTGAGGGCGGGGAGGGGTCAGATACGCAGTATTTT. Protein sequence: CASSEGGEGSDTQYF.

The CDR3: CASSFGQGRGEKLFF. In DNA, the CDR3 is TGTGCCAGCAGTTTCGGACAGGGGCGAGGAGAAAAACTGTTTTTT. The chain employs TRBV6-2 or TRBV6-3 and TRBJ1-4, with 9 bases that match TRBD1. The V gene's germline CDR1 is MNHEY and CDR2 SVGEGT. The CDR3 is made up of 15 amino acids. The trim removed 4 bases at V and 8 bases at J, leaving 8 bases unmatched.

The gene calls are TRBV5-1 and TRBJ2-1, with 8 bases identical to TRBD2. V was clipped by 3 bases and J by 5 bases; unmatched bases: 7. Germline loops: CDR1 SGHRS, CDR2 YFSETQ. The CDR3 is 15 amino acids. The CDR3 is CASSSAGLEHNEQFF. The CDR3 nucleotides are TGCGCCAGCAGCTCGGCGGGACTAGAGCACAATGAGCAGTTCTTC. The whole variable domain, filled in from reference TRBV5-1 and TRBJ2-1, reads KAGVTQTPRYLIKTRGQQVTLSCSPISGHRSVSWYQQTPGQGLQFLFEYFSETQRNKGNFPGRFSGRQFSNSRSEMNVSTLELGDSALYLCASSSAGLEHNEQFFGPGTRLTVL.

This chain uses TRBV3-1 (or the pseudogene TRBV3-2) with TRBJ2-3; 9 nucleotides align to TRBD2. CDR1 and CDR2 (germline): LGHDT, YNNKEL (reference sequence). The CDR3 covers 15 residues. J gave up 4 bases and V 0 bases, and 2 bases lay outside the gene matches. CDR3 in amino acids: CASSQDRGGADTQYF. The CDR3 nucleotides are TGTGCCAGCAGCCAAGATCGCGGGGGGGCAGATACGCAGTATTTT.

The chain uses TRBV7-2 and TRBJ2-7, with 10 bases identical to TRBD1. The length of the CDR3 is 13 residues. V shed 5 bases and J 5 bases; nucleotides not matched to a gene: 3. Germline CDR1 reads SGHTA; CDR2 reads FQGNSA. The CDR3 coding sequence is TGTGCCAGCAGCATCGACAGGGGGCACGAGCAGTACTTC. It translates to CASSIDRGHEQYF.

J is TRBJ2-3 and V is TRBV6-5; TRBD2 matches at 9 bases. Germline V CDR1 and CDR2: MNHEY, SVGAGI. Trimming at V came to 9 bases and at J to 2 bases, leaving 3 bases not matched to a gene. The CDR3 has 13 amino acids. CDR3 sequence (DNA): TGTGCCAGTCTAGCGGGGTTCACAGATACGCAGTATTTT. Its protein is CASLAGFTDTQYF.